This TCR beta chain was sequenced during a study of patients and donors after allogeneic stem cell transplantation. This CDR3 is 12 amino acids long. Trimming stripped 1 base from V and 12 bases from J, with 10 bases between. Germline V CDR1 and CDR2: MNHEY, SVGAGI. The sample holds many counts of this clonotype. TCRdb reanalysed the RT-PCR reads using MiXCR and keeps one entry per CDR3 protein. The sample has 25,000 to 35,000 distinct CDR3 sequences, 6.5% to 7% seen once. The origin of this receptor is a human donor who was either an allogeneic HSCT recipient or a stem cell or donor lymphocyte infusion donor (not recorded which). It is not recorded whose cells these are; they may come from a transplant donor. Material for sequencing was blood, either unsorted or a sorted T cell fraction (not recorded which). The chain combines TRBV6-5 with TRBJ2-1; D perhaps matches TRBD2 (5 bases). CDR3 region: CASSYLGGAQFF. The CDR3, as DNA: TGTGCCAGCAGTTACTTAGGAGGCGCGCAGTTCTTC.